The clone carrying this TCR beta chain was seen repeatedly, ten times or more. The data were obtained in a study of T cells in Graves' hyperthyroidism and ophthalmopathy. Researchers took RNA transcripts and amplified the TCR beta CDR3 regions from them. Initially, a first-round RT-PCR of the TCR CDR3 employed the HTBI primer set. TCRdb reprocessed the multiplex PCR reads with MiXCR, giving one entry per CDR3 protein. The data show over 350,000 distinct CDR3 sequences, roughly 14% seen once. V was shortened by 5 bases and J by 7 bases, with 9 bases between the two germline ends. The CDR3 totals 13 residues. Germline V lookup: CDR1 SGHTA, CDR2 FQGNSA.

The chain carries TRBV7-2 and TRBJ1-6; D perhaps matches TRBD1 (5 bases). Specimen: blood. The sequence came from a man aged 18 to 29 with Graves' ophthalmopathy. The CDR3 sequence is CASSAQGNSPLHF. The CDR3 nucleotides read TGTGCCAGCAGCGCCCAGGGAAATTCACCCCTCCACTTT.